The 20 T cell receptor beta chains below all came from one sample that was sequenced in a study of tissue T cells after allogeneic stem cell transplantation. Profiling relied on immunoSEQ multiplex PCR, and the TCRdb table lists in-frame clones only, not all of them. The sample shows 20,000 to 25,000 clones, 72% of them seen only once. The sequenced material came from spleen. These receptors came from a female BALB/c mouse in good health. MHC haplotype here: H2-d.

In its sample, this clone was seen a few times. Mouse germline and gene names are used. The sequence runs out 1 residue before the end of the CDR3; the remainder is reconstructed from the germline J gene. V and J are TRBV20 and TRBJ1-4; TRBD1 matches 7 bases. The CDR3 is 12 residues long. Germline V gives CDR1 GFQATS, CDR2 STVNSAI. V gave up 3 bases and J gave up 7 bases; unmatched junction bases: 2. Incomplete CDR3 DNA: TGTGGTGCTAGAACAGGGGCCGAAAGATTATTT. This gives the protein CGARTGAERLF. Given in full, the CDR3 is CGARTGAERLFF.

Note on this clone: Gene names follow the mouse nomenclature. The read comes to an end 1 residue before the CDR3 does, leaving the germline J gene to fill in the end. V usage is TRBV13-3 and J usage is TRBJ1-1; the D is unclear. Germline V CDR1 and CDR2: NNHDY, SYVADS. The CDR3 has 12 amino acids. V was pared by 0 bases and J by 4 bases, with 4 bases between. The CDR3 spells CASSDAGTEVFF. The CDR3 DNA, read in part, is TGTGCCAGCAGTGATGCGGGCACAGAAGTCTTC.

This clone was seen just once. Germline and genes here are mouse. The read terminates 1 residue ahead of where the CDR3 ends, so the germline J gene completes it. The chain links TRBV19 to TRBJ2-7; D could derive from TRBD1 or TRBD2 (5 bases each). The length of the CDR3 is 12 residues. Trimming removed 9 bases from V and 0 bases from J, with 10 bases in between. The germline CDR1 and CDR2 sequences are FNHDT and SITEND (reference sequence). This chain's CDR3 is CATRGSSYEQYF. The covered CDR3 bases are TGTGCCACCCGGGGGAGCTCCTATGAACAGTAC.

A word on this clone: The gene symbols are mouse symbols. Sequencing ends 1 residue short of the CDR3 end; the germline J gene provides the rest. The chain recombines TRBV19 with TRBJ2-1; 13 bases agree with TRBD2. Trimming took 4 bases from V and 3 from J; bases not matched to a gene: 1. This CDR3 is built from 15 residues. Looked up from germline, CDR1 is FNHDT and CDR2 is SITEND (reference sequence). The CDR3 region is CASSRDWGGYAEQFF. The sequenced CDR3 bases are TGTGCCAGCAGTCGGGACTGGGGGGGCTATGCTGAGCAGTTC.

Details on this clone: Mouse gene names and germline throughout. The read finishes 1 residue shy of the CDR3 end, and the germline J gene is used to complete it. V usage is TRBV13-3 and J usage is TRBJ2-4; 7 nucleotides line up with TRBD2. After removal of 4 bases from V and 6 bases from J, the junction contained 8 bases not matched to a gene. In germline, CDR1 is NNHDY, CDR2 SYVADS. The CDR3 covers 14 residues. The CDR3 loop reads CASSPPGLKNTLYF. CDR3 bases read: TGTGCCAGCAGTCCTCCGGGACTGAAGAACACCTTGTAC.

For this clone: Genes and germline come from the mouse. Sequencing ends 1 residue short of the CDR3 end; the germline J gene provides the rest. The rearrangement joins TRBV13-2 to TRBJ1-1; no definite D call. From germline, CDR1 is NNHNN and CDR2 SYGAGS (reference sequence). V lost 0 bases and J lost 0, with 9 bases in between. The CDR3 is 15 amino acids. CDR3 DNA (partial): TGTGCCAGCGGTGATGCGGGCAGCACAAACACAGAAGTCTTC. Its protein is CASGDAGSTNTEVF. The CDR3 reads in full as CASGDAGSTNTEVFF.

Concerning this clone: Genes here carry mouse names. The sequence runs out 1 residue before the end of the CDR3; the remainder is reconstructed from the germline J gene. The V call is TRBV1, the J call TRBJ2-4, with TRBD2 identical over 11 bases. Germline V CDR1 and CDR2: NSQYPW, LRSPGD (reference sequence). J lost 0 bases, V lost 3 bases, and 5 bases had no gene match. The length of the CDR3 is 17 residues. This CDR3 reads CTCSAPLGGRSQNTLYF. CDR3 DNA (partial): TGCACCTGCAGTGCCCCACTGGGGGGGCGCAGTCAAAACACCTTGTAC. Full variable domain (outside the CDR3, taken from reference TRBV1 and TRBJ2-4): VTLLEQNPRWRLVPRGQAVNLRCILKNSQYPWMSWYQQDLQKQLQWLFTLRSPGDKEVKSLPGADYLATRVTDTELRLQVANMSQGRTLYCTCSAPLGGRSQNTLYFGAGTRLSVL.

As concerns this clone: Gene names and germline refer to mouse. The CDR3 end lies 1 residue beyond the end of the read and is filled in from the germline J gene. V usage is TRBV29 and J usage is TRBJ2-7; D perhaps matches TRBD2 (6 bases). This CDR3 spans 14 amino acids. Trimming took off 2 bases at V and 0 bases at J, with 8 bases between the two ends. In germline, CDR1 is MSHET, CDR2 SYDVDS. The CDR3: CASSLVGVSYEQYF. Partial CDR3 DNA: TGTGCTAGCAGTTTAGTGGGGGTCTCCTATGAACAGTAC.

About this clone itself: The gene names given are mouse names. The CDR3 end lies 1 residue beyond the end of the read and is filled in from the germline J gene. The chain employs TRBV14 and TRBJ1-3; possibly TRBD1 for D (5 bases). With 4 bases removed from V and 0 bases from J, the gap between germline ends came to 8 bases. Germline-derived CDR1 and CDR2 are SGHDT and FRDEAV. This CDR3 comprises 14 residues. The sequenced part of the CDR3 DNA is TGTGCCAGCAGTCGAGACAGTTCTGGAAATACGCTCTAT. This codes for CASSRDSSGNTLY. The complete CDR3 sequence is CASSRDSSGNTLYF. Based on the CDR3 plus reference TRBV14 and TRBJ1-3, the full variable domain is EAGVTQSPRYAVLQEGQAVSFWCDPISGHDTLYWYQQPRDQGPQLLVYFRDEAVIDNSQLPSDRFSAVRPKGTNSTLKIQSAKQGDTATYLCASSRDSSGNTLYFGEGSRLIVV.

For this clone: Here the gene names and germline are mouse. Sequencing ends 1 residue short of the CDR3 end; the germline J gene provides the rest. The chain links TRBV13-2 to TRBJ2-7; 8 nucleotides match TRBD2. The CDR3 runs to 13 residues. Germline loops: CDR1 NNHNN, CDR2 SYGAGS (reference sequence). With V trimmed by 2 bases and J by 4 bases, 2 bases remained unmatched. The CDR3 spells CASGEMGGYEQYF. The sequenced part of the CDR3 DNA is TGTGCCAGCGGTGAGATGGGGGGGTATGAACAGTAC.

In its sample, this clone was seen once. Gene and germline names: mouse. The CDR3 extends 1 residue past the end of the read, so its final part is completed from the germline J gene. The V call is TRBV29, the J call TRBJ1-1; 7 nucleotides align to TRBD1. With V trimmed by 6 bases and J by 5 bases, 3 bases remained unmatched. The CDR3 spans 12 residues. Germline CDR1 MSHET, CDR2 SYDVDS. CDR3: CASSHRGTEVFF. CDR3 DNA (partial): TGTGCTAGCAGCCACAGGGGTACAGAAGTCTTC.

Worth noting for this clone: Here the gene names and germline are mouse. The read ends 1 residue before the CDR3 terminus; that terminus is restored from the germline J gene. The J gene is TRBJ1-4, the V gene TRBV5, with TRBD1 identical over 11 bases. J lost 5 bases, V lost 4 bases, and 3 bases had no gene match. The CDR3 totals 15 residues. The germline gives CDR1 LGHNA, CDR2 YNLKQL (reference sequence). This CDR3 is CASSRDRGKNERLFF. The CDR3 bases that were read are TGTGCCAGCAGCCGGGACAGGGGGAAGAACGAAAGATTATTT.

With respect to this clone: The gene symbols are mouse symbols. Read data end 1 residue before the CDR3 end; the end is taken from the germline J gene. This chain uses TRBV29 with TRBJ2-5; D may be TRBD1 (5 bases). This CDR3 contains 13 residues. Per germline, CDR1 MSHET and CDR2 SYDVDS. The V gene lost 8 bases and the J gene lost 1 base, with 10 bases spanning the gap. The CDR3 reads CASSRVDQDTQYF. Incomplete CDR3 DNA: TGTGCTAGCTCCAGGGTGGACCAAGACACCCAGTAC. The entire variable domain, with the rest obtained from reference TRBV29 and TRBJ2-5, is as follows: DMKVTQMPRYLIKRMGENVLLECGQDMSHETMYWYRQDPGLGLQLIYISYDVDSNSEGDIPKGYRVSRKKREHFSLILDSAKTNQTSVYFCASSRVDQDTQYFGPGTRLLVL.

On this clone: These gene names are mouse names. The sequence runs out 1 residue before the end of the CDR3; the remainder is reconstructed from the germline J gene. This sequence joins TRBV13-2 and TRBJ2-5; tentative D call: TRBD2 (5 bases). Germline loops: CDR1 NNHNN, CDR2 SYGAGS (reference sequence). V shed 3 bases and J shed 11 bases, with 10 bases lying between them. This CDR3 has 11 amino acids. CDR3 protein: CASGGMGSQYF. The DNA read from the CDR3 is TGTGCCAGCGGTGGAATGGGGAGCCAGTAC.

With respect to this clone: Mouse gene names and germline throughout. The CDR3 is cut off 1 residue early in the read; its end comes from the germline J gene. The sample holds other DNA sequences that translate to the same CDR3. This sequence joins TRBV13-2 and TRBJ2-7; D gene uncertain. This CDR3 contains 13 residues. The V gene's germline CDR1 is NNHNN and CDR2 SYGAGS (reference sequence). Trimming shortened V by 0 bases and J by 4 bases, and 8 bases separated the two germline ends. The sequenced CDR3 bases are TGTGCCAGCGGTGATGTGGGTCAATATGAACAGTAC. Amino acid sequence: CASGDVGQYEQY. The whole CDR3 protein is CASGDVGQYEQYF.

To note about this clone: Genes and germline are mouse. The CDR3 is cut off 1 residue early in the read; its end comes from the germline J gene. This chain connects TRBV14 to TRBJ2-1; possible D gene TRBD1, 6 bases. The CDR3 totals 15 residues. Trimming shortened V by 1 base and J by 1 base, and 9 bases separated the two germline ends. Germline values: CDR1 SGHDT, CDR2 FRDEAV. CDR3 region: CASSFPGQNYAEQFF. The sequenced part of the CDR3 DNA is TGTGCCAGCAGTTTCCCGGGACAAAACTATGCTGAGCAGTTC.

Concerning this clone itself: Genes and germline are mouse. The CDR3 is cut off 1 residue early in the read; its end comes from the germline J gene. The V call is TRBV5, the J call TRBJ2-5; D gene uncertain. Germline CDR1 is LGHNA and CDR2 is YNLKQL (reference sequence). CDR3 length: 14 residues. Trimming left V 3 bases short and J 2 bases short, with 9 bases between. The CDR3 DNA, read in part, is TGTGCCAGCAGCCAGCCGGGAGGCCAAGACACCCAGTAC. As protein: CASSQPGGQDTQY. The whole CDR3 protein is CASSQPGGQDTQYF.

Turning to this clone: Gene names follow the mouse nomenclature. The sequence runs out 1 residue before the end of the CDR3; the remainder is reconstructed from the germline J gene. The chain is built from TRBV19 and TRBJ2-1; perhaps TRBD1 as D (5 bases). V was pared by 4 bases and J by 4 bases, with 12 bases between. Germline-derived CDR1 and CDR2 are FNHDT and SITEND (reference sequence). The CDR3 loop spans 14 amino acids. The sequenced part of the CDR3 DNA is TGTGCCAGCAGTTCTCAGGGAGGGTATGCTGAGCAGTTC. Amino acid sequence: CASSSQGGYAEQF. The full CDR3 reads CASSSQGGYAEQFF.

This clone was seen just once. Gene and germline names: mouse. The CDR3 is cut off 1 residue early in the read; its end comes from the germline J gene. The chain has TRBV13-3 and TRBJ2-1, with D possibly called TRBD1 or TRBD2 (6 bases each). V was pared by 2 bases and J by 4 bases, with 10 bases between. Per germline, CDR1 NNHDY and CDR2 SYVADS. This CDR3 is built from 14 residues. CDR3 region: CASSDGGGYAEQFF. The CDR3 bases that were read are TGTGCCAGCAGTGACGGGGGCGGGTATGCTGAGCAGTTC.

A note on this clone: Gene and germline names: mouse. The DNA read from the CDR3 is TGTGCCAGCAGTGAGGCTCCGGGACAATCCAACGAAAGATTATTT. This translates into CASSEAPGQSNERLF. The whole CDR3 sequence reads CASSEAPGQSNERLFF. The rearrangement uses TRBV13-1 and TRBJ1-4, with a tentative D call TRBD1 (6 bases). The read ends 1 residue shy of where the CDR3 ends; the end is completed using the germline J gene. Deletions cut 2 bases from V and 2 bases from J, with 13 bases between. CDR1 and CDR2 (germline): NSHNY, SYGAGN. The CDR3 covers 16 residues.